This T cell receptor (beta chain) emerged from a study of T cell changes during pregnancy in multiple sclerosis. Here immunoSEQ multiplex PCR was the method, and the copy in TCRdb shows in-frame clones only, minus some. The sample yields about 69,000 clones, roughly 90% seen once. The CDR3 covers 16 residues. Germline CDR1 is SNHLY and CDR2 is FYNNEI. Trimming removed 1 base at V and 1 base at J, with 11 bases between. This specimen consisted of CD4+ T cells from peripheral blood mononuclear cells, obtained in the third trimester of pregnancy. The source of this sequence is a female donor in good health, enrolled as a control in a pregnancy study. This rearrangement joins TRBV2 to TRBJ1-5; TRBD1 is a possible D gene (6 bases). CDR3 coding DNA: TGTGCCAGCAGTGAAGTCGGGGGGCCCAGCAATCAGCCCCAGCATTTT. Translation gives CASSEVGGPSNQPQHF.